The entry below gives a single TCR beta chain sequence along with its context. A single record per CDR3 protein comes from TCRdb applying MiXCR to the RT-PCR reads. The sample lists about 700,000 distinct CDR3 sequences, 14% occurring once. This CDR3 comprises 13 residues. Germline V lookup: CDR1 MDHEN, CDR2 SYDVKM. The germline V and J ends were trimmed by 5 bases and 9 bases, with 14 bases remaining between them. The receptor's source is a female donor in good health, serving as a healthy control. The chain carries TRBV28 and TRBJ2-1; D may be TRBD2 (5 bases). Sequencing was carried out using memory CD4+ T cells from blood. Written as DNA, the CDR3 is TGTGCCAGCAGTCCGACGCTACGGGGTGAGCAGTTCTTC. This codes for CASSPTLRGEQFF.